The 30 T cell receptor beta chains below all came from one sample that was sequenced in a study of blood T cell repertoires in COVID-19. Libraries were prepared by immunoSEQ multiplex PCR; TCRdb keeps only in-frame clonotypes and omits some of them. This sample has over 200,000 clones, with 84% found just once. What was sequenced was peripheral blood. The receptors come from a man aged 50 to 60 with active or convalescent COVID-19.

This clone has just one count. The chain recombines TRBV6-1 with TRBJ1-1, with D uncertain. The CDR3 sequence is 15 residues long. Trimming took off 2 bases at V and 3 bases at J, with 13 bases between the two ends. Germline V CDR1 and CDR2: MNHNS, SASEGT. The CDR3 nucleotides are TGTGCCAGCAGTGAACCGGGATTCGTGCACACTGAAGCTTTCTTT. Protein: CASSEPGFVHTEAFF.

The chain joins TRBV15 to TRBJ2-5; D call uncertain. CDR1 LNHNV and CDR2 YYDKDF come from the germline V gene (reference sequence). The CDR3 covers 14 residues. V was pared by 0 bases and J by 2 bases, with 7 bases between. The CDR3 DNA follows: TGTGCCACCAGCAGAGATATCAGGCAAGAGACCCAGTACTTC. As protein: CATSRDIRQETQYF.

The CDR3 loop is CASSTSQEVGETQYF. As DNA, the CDR3 is TGCGCCAGCAGCACCAGCCAGGAGGTGGGAGAGACCCAGTACTTC. V usage is TRBV5-1 and J usage is TRBJ2-5, with D perhaps matching TRBD2 (5 bases). CDR3 length equals 15 residues. With 4 bases removed from V and 4 bases from J, the gap between germline ends came to 17 bases. Per the germline V gene, CDR1 is SGHRS and CDR2 is YFSETQ.

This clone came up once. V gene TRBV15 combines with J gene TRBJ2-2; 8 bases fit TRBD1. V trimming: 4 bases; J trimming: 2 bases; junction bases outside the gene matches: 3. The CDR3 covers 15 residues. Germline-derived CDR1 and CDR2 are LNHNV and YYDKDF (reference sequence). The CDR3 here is CATSTGQVNTGELFF. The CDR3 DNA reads TGTGCCACCAGCACGGGACAGGTTAACACCGGGGAGCTGTTTTTT.

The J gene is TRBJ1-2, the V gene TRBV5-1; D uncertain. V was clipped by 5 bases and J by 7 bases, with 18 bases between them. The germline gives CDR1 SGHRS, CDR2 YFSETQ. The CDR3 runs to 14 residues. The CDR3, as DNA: TGCGCCAGCAGTCTCCTGACCGGCGGGTCTGGCTACACCTTC. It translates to CASSLLTGGSGYTF.

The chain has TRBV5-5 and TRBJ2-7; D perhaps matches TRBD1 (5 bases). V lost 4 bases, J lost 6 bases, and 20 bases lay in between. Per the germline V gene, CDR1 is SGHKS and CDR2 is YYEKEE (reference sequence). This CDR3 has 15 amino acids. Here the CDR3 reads CASSQDPRAFIEQYF. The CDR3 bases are TGTGCCAGCAGCCAAGACCCCAGGGCCTTCATCGAGCAGTACTTC.

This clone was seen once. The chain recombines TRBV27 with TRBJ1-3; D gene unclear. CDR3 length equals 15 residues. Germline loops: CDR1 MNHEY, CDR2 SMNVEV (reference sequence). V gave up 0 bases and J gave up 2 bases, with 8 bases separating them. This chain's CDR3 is CASSLSWQAGNTIYF. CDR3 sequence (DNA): TGTGCCAGCAGTTTATCTTGGCAGGCTGGAAACACCATATATTTT.

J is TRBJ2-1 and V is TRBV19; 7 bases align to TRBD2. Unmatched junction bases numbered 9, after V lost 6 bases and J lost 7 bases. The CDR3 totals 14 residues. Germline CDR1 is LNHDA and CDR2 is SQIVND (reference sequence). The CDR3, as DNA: TGTGCCAGTAGGCAGCCTAGCGGTCGAAATGAGCAGTTCTTC. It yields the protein CASRQPSGRNEQFF.

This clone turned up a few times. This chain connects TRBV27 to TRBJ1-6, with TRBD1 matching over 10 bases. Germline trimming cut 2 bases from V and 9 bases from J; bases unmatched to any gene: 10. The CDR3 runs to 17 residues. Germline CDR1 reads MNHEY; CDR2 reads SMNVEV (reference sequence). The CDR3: CASSLPNRQGAGSPLHF. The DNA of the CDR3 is TGTGCCAGCAGTTTACCAAATCGACAGGGGGCTGGTTCACCCCTCCACTTT.

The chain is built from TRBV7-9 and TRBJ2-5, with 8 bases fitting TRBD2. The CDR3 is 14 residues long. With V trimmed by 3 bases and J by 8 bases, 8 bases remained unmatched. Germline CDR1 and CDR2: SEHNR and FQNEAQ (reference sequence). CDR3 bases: TGTGCCAGCAGCTTGGCGGGGGGTCAGATTACCCAGTACTTC. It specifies CASSLAGGQITQYF.

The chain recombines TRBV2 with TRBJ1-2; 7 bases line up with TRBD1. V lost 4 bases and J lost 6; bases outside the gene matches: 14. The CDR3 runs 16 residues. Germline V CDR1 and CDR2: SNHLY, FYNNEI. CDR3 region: CASSAQMQTGIHGYTF. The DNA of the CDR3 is TGTGCCAGCAGTGCGCAGATGCAGACAGGGATCCATGGCTACACCTTC.

This CDR3 reads CASSNRGYGGYTF. CDR3 bases: TGTGCCAGCAGCAACAGGGGATATGGTGGCTACACCTTC. The chain joins TRBV9 to TRBJ1-2; 7 nucleotides agree with TRBD1. The V gene's germline CDR1 is SGDLS and CDR2 YYNGEE. This CDR3 comprises 13 residues. The trim removed 4 bases at V and 7 bases at J, leaving 7 bases unmatched. Drawing the rest from reference TRBV9 and TRBJ1-2, the complete variable domain is DSGVTQTPKHLITATGQRVTLRCSPRSGDLSVYWYQQSLDQGLQFLIQYYNGEERAKGNILERFSAQQFPDLHSELNLSSLELGDSALYFCASSNRGYGGYTFGSGTRLTVV.

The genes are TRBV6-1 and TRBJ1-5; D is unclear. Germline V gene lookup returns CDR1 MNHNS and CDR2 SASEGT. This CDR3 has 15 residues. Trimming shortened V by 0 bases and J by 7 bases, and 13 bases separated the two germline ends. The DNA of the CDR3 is TGTGCCAGCAGTGAAGCGGGCAGTACCTACCAGCCCCAGCATTTT. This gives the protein CASSEAGSTYQPQHF.

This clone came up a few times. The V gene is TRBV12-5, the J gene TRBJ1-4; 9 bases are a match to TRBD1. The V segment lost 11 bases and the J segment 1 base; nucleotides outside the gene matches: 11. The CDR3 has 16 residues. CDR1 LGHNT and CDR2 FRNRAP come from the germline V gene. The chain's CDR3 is CAGRQGDLGTNEKLFF. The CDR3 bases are TGTGCTGGACGACAGGGGGATCTAGGAACTAATGAAAAACTGTTTTTT.

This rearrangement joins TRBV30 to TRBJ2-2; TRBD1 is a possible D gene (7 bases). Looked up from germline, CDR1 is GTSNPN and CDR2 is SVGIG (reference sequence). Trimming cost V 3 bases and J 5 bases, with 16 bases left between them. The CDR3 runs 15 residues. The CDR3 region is CAWRRDRAGTGELFF. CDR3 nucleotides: TGTGCCTGGAGGAGGGACAGAGCGGGTACCGGGGAGCTGTTTTTT. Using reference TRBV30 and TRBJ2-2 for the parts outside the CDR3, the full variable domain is SQTIHQWPATLVQPVGSPLSLECTVEGTSNPNLYWYRQAAGRGLQLLFYSVGIGQISSEVPQNLSASRPQDRQFILSSKKLLLSDSGFYLCAWRRDRAGTGELFFGEGSRLTVL.

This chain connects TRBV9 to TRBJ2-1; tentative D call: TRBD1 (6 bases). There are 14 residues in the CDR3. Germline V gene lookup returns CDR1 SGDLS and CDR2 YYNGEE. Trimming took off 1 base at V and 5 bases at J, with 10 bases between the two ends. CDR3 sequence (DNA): TGTGCCAGCAGCGTAAAGGGGGAAAACAATGAGCAGTTCTTC. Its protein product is CASSVKGENNEQFF. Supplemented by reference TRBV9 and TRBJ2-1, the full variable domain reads DSGVTQTPKHLITATGQRVTLRCSPRSGDLSVYWYQQSLDQGLQFLIQYYNGEERAKGNILERFSAQQFPDLHSELNLSSLELGDSALYFCASSVKGENNEQFFGPGTRLTVL.

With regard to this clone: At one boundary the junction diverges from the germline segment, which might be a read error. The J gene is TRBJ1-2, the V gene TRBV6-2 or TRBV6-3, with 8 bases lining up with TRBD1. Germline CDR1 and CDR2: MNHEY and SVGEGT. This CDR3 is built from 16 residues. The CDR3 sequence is CASSYSGTGVRNGYTF. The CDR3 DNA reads TGTGCCAGCAGCTACTCCGGGACAGGAGTGAGAAATGGCTACACCTTC.

The CDR3 bases are TGTGCCAGCAGTGAACAGGGAGGGGACACCGGGGAGCTGTTTTTT. As protein: CASSEQGGDTGELFF. The chain carries TRBV2 and TRBJ2-2; 7 bases are shared with TRBD2. The ends lost 2 bases at V and 3 bases at J; junction bases unmatched: 3. This CDR3 is built from 15 residues. Germline loops: CDR1 SNHLY, CDR2 FYNNEI.

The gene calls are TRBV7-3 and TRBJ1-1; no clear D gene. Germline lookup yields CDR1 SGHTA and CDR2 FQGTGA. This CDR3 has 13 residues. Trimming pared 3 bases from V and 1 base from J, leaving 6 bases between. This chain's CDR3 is CASSFTANTEAFF. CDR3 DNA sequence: TGTGCCAGCAGCTTTACAGCGAACACTGAAGCTTTCTTT.

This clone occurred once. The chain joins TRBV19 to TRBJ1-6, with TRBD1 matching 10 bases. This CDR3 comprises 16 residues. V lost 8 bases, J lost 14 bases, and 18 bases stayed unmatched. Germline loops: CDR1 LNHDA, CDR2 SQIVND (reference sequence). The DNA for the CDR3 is TGTGCCAGTGCCGAGAGCGTGACAGGGGGCGCGGAGGCCCTCCACTTT. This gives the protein CASAESVTGGAEALHF.

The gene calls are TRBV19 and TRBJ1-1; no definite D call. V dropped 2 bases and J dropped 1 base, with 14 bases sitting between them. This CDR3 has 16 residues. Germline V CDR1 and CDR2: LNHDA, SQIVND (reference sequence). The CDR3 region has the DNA TGTGCCAGTAGTATAAACCACGGTCGGGGGAACACTGAAGCTTTCTTT. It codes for CASSINHGRGNTEAFF.

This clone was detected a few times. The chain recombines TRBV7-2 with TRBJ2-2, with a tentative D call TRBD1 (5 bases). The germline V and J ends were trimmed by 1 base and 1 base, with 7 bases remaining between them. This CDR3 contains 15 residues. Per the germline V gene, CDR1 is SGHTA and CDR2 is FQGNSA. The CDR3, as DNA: TGTGCCAGCAGCTTAGAGGGGATGAACACCGGGGAGCTGTTTTTT. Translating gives CASSLEGMNTGELFF.

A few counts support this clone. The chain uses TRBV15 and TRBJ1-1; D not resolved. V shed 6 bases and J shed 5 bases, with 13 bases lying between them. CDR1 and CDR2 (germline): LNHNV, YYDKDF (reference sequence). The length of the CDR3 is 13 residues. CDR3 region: CATRDWGETEAFF. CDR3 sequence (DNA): TGTGCCACCAGAGACTGGGGAGAAACTGAAGCTTTCTTT.

The CDR3 loop reads CASSSEGQGAVIQYF. The CDR3 DNA follows: TGTGCCAGCAGCTCGGAGGGACAGGGGGCAGTCATTCAGTACTTC. This rearrangement joins TRBV7-2 to TRBJ2-4, with 12 bases that match TRBD1. Trimming removed 4 bases from V and 9 bases from J; junction bases left unmatched: 7. Germline V CDR1 and CDR2: SGHTA, FQGNSA. This CDR3 comprises 15 residues.

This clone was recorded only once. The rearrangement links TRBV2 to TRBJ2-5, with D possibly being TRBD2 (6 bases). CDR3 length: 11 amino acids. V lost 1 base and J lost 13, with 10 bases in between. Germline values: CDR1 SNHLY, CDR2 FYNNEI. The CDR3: CASSEVGLLYF. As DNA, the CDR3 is TGTGCCAGCAGTGAAGTGGGACTTTTGTACTTC.

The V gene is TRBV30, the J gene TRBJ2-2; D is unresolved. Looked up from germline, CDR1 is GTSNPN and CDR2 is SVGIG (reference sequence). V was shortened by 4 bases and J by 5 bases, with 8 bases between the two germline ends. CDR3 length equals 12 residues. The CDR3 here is CAWNLETGELFF. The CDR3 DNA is TGTGCCTGGAACCTCGAGACCGGGGAGCTGTTTTTT.

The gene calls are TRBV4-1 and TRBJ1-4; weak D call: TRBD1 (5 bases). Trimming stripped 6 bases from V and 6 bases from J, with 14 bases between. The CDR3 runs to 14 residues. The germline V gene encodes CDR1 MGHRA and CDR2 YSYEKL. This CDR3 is CASSNRDRHEKLFF. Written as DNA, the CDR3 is TGCGCCAGCAGTAACCGAGACAGACATGAAAAACTGTTTTTT.

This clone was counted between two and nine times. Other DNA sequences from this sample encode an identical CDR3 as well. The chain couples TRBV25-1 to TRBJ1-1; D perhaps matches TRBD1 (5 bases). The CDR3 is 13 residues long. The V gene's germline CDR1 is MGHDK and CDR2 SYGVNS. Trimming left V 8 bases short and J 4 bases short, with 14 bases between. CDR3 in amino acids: CASSRGGGTEAFF. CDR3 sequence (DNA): TGTGCCAGCTCCCGGGGCGGGGGCACTGAAGCTTTCTTT.

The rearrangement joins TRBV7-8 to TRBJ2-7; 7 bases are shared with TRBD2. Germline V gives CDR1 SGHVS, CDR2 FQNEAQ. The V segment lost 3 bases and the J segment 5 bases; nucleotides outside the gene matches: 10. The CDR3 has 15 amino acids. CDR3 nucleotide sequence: TGTGCCAGCAGCTTCAGGGAGGTCGGGACTAACGAGCAGTACTTC. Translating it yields CASSFREVGTNEQYF.

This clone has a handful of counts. In DNA, the CDR3 is TGTGCCAGCAGAGTCAGCGGGGCGACCACAGATACGCAGTATTTT. This codes for CASRVSGATTDTQYF. The chain carries TRBV2 and TRBJ2-3; 7 bases are a match to TRBD2. Germline CDR1 is SNHLY and CDR2 is FYNNEI. V lost 6 bases to trimming and J lost 2 bases; unmatched junction nucleotides: 8. The CDR3 loop spans 15 amino acids.